The TCR beta chain described here comes from a study of identical twins. This clonotype was seen ten or more times. The target antigen is unknown. TCRdb analysed the 5' RACE reads with MiXCR anew, one entry per CDR3 protein. The sample includes 300,000 or so distinct CDR3 sequences, roughly 9% seen only once; the top ten take approximately 7%. The study, taken as a whole, reports: There was an excess of low generation probability in the out-of-frame alpha sequences that twins shared. Among beta out-of-frame sequences, excess sharing between twins appeared weaker.

V lost 4 bases and J 4 bases, leaving 9 bases between the germline ends. Germline-derived CDR1 and CDR2 are KGHDR and SFDVKD. This CDR3 is built from 13 residues. Another study also made use of these data, one on yellow fever vaccine responses in identical twins. That paper states: Reportedly, the response of twins' T cells to the vaccine seemed partly convergent, partly personalized.

The chain carries TRBV24-1 and TRBJ2-5; D is perhaps TRBD2 (6 bases). The sequencing input was CD8+ T cells sorted from blood. The receptor's source is a young woman in good health. The CDR3 nucleotides read TGTGCCACCAGTGAGGGGGGAGGAGAGACCCAGTACTTC. The encoded protein is CATSEGGGETQYF.